These 31 T cell receptor beta chains originate from one sample sequenced in a study of blood T cell repertoires in COVID-19. Assay: immunoSEQ multiplex PCR; the TCRdb copy retains only in-frame clones and omits some. This sample has approximately 320,000 clones, with around nine tenths found just once. The source material was PBMCs or T cells enriched from blood (not recorded which). All receptors come from a man aged 60-69 years who had recovered from COVID-19.

The chain couples TRBV9 to TRBJ2-2; 7 positions match TRBD1. V dropped 3 bases and J dropped 1; count of bases not matched to a gene: 18. Germline V CDR1 and CDR2: SGDLS, YYNGEE. This CDR3 is 20 amino acids long. The CDR3 nucleotides are TGTGCCAGCAGCGGGCCGGGTTCGACAGGGCTGTACAAGAACACCGGGGAGCTGTTTTTT. Its protein product is CASSGPGSTGLYKNTGELFF.

This chain connects TRBV6-1 to TRBJ2-5, with D possibly matching TRBD1 (5 bases). The CDR3 length is 14 residues. CDR1 and CDR2 from the germline V gene are MNHNS and SASEGT. Trimming took 1 base from V and 4 from J, leaving 10 bases between them. The CDR3 loop reads CASSEGRRVETQYF. The CDR3 DNA sequence: TGTGCCAGCAGTGAAGGACGCAGGGTAGAGACCCAGTACTTC.

The V call is TRBV10-3, the J call TRBJ1-2, with 10 nucleotides matching TRBD1. The CDR3 sequence is 13 residues long. The V gene end was trimmed by 6 bases and the J gene end by 4 bases; junction bases not matched to a gene: 2. Per germline, CDR1 ENHRY and CDR2 SYGVKD. The CDR3 coding sequence is TGTGCCATCAGAGGACAGGGGGGCTATGGCTACACCTTC. Protein product: CAIRGQGGYGYTF.

Details on this clone: This same CDR3 is encoded by further DNA sequences in the sample. The rearrangement uses TRBV4-2 and TRBJ1-1, with D perhaps TRBD1 (6 bases). The CDR3 is 14 amino acids. CDR1 LGHNA and CDR2 YNFKEQ come from the germline V gene. The V end lost 1 base, the J end lost 2 bases, and 8 bases lay between the germline ends. CDR3 sequence reads: CASSQGGGNTEAFF. Here the CDR3 DNA reads TGTGCCAGCAGCCAAGGAGGGGGAAACACTGAAGCTTTCTTT.

The chain carries TRBV7-2 and TRBJ1-4; the match to TRBD1 covers 7 bases. The CDR3 length is 12 residues. The germline gives CDR1 SGHTA, CDR2 FQGNSA. Trimming took 4 bases from V and 11 from J; bases not matched to a gene: 4. The CDR3 region is CASSSTGEKLFF. The DNA for the CDR3 is TGTGCCAGCAGCTCAACAGGGGAGAAACTGTTTTTT.

Concerning this clone itself: Other DNA sequences in this sample translate to the same CDR3. This rearrangement joins TRBV7-9 to TRBJ2-2; 7 bases are a match to TRBD2. The junction had 4 bases not matched to a gene; V was cut back by 5 bases and J by 1 base. This CDR3 comprises 15 residues. Germline V gives CDR1 SEHNR, CDR2 FQNEAQ (reference sequence). DNA for the CDR3: TGTGCCAGCAGCCTTGGCGGGGGGAACACCGGGGAGCTGTTTTTT. This encodes CASSLGGGNTGELFF.

This chain joins TRBV3-1 (or the pseudogene TRBV3-2) and TRBJ1-3; 8 positions agree with TRBD1. Trimming removed 4 bases from V and 0 bases from J; junction bases left unmatched: 2. The CDR3 is 15 residues long. Per the germline V gene, CDR1 is LGHDT and CDR2 is YNNKEL (reference sequence). This chain's CDR3 is CASSPGQDSGNTIYF. The CDR3 DNA reads as TGTGCCAGCAGCCCGGGACAGGACTCTGGAAACACCATATATTTT.

The chain carries TRBV6-5 and TRBJ1-1, with D perhaps matching TRBD1 (6 bases). CDR3 length: 15 amino acids. With 0 bases removed from V and 1 base from J, the gap between germline ends came to 9 bases. The germline V gene encodes CDR1 MNHEY and CDR2 SVGAGI. CDR3 amino acids: CASSYSRGGNTEAFF. The CDR3 bases are TGTGCCAGCAGTTACTCCAGAGGGGGGAACACTGAAGCTTTCTTT.

This chain uses TRBV27 with TRBJ1-6, with D maybe TRBD1 (5 bases). The V end lost 2 bases, the J end lost 6 bases, and 8 bases lay between the germline ends. CDR3 length equals 14 residues. Germline CDR1 is MNHEY and CDR2 is SMNVEV (reference sequence). CDR3 loop: CASSLRGGNSPLHF. DNA of the CDR3: TGTGCCAGCAGTTTAAGGGGAGGTAATTCACCCCTCCACTTT.

This clone turned up a few times. CDR3 DNA sequence: TGTGCCAGCAGCACAGGGAGCCTCTATGGCTACACCTTC. This sequence encodes CASSTGSLYGYTF. The rearrangement uses TRBV11-2 and TRBJ1-2; D possibly corresponds to TRBD1 (6 bases). CDR1 and CDR2 (germline): SGHAT, FQNNGV. This CDR3 has 13 residues. Trimming left V 5 bases short and J 4 bases short, with 11 bases between.

The V gene is TRBV27, the J gene TRBJ1-2; 7 bases are shared with TRBD1. Germline CDR1 and CDR2: MNHEY and SMNVEV (reference sequence). The ends lost 4 bases at V and 11 bases at J; junction bases unmatched: 13. This CDR3 is 14 amino acids long. CDR3 DNA sequence: TGTGCCAGCAGTTCCCCAGAAGGGGACAGAATGTACACCTTC. Its protein is CASSSPEGDRMYTF.

The rearrangement uses TRBV24-1 and TRBJ2-5; 9 nucleotides agree with TRBD2. In germline, CDR1 is KGHDR, CDR2 SFDVKD. This CDR3 region has 17 residues. Trimming removed 0 bases from V and 1 base from J; junction bases left unmatched: 5. This CDR3 reads CATSDLPWREGQETQYF. CDR3 DNA sequence: TGTGCCACCAGTGATTTGCCCTGGCGGGAGGGCCAAGAGACCCAGTACTTC.

This chain connects TRBV7-9 to TRBJ2-7; no clear D. The germline V and J ends were trimmed by 4 bases and 0 bases, with 10 bases remaining between them. The germline gives CDR1 SEHNR, CDR2 FQNEAQ (reference sequence). The CDR3 consists of 14 residues. This CDR3 is CASSYRGSSYEQYF. CDR3 nucleotide sequence: TGTGCCAGCAGCTACCGAGGCAGCTCCTACGAGCAGTACTTC. The full variable domain, its missing parts supplied by reference TRBV7-9 and TRBJ2-7, is DTGVSQNPRHKITKRGQNVTFRCDPISEHNRLYWYRQTLGQGPEFLTYFQNEAQLEKSRLLSDRFSAERPKGSFSTLEIQRTEQGDSAMYLCASSYRGSSYEQYFGPGTRLTVT.

This rearrangement joins TRBV5-5 to TRBJ2-7; a weak D match, TRBD2 (5 bases). Looked up from germline, CDR1 is SGHKS and CDR2 is YYEKEE (reference sequence). V was pared by 1 base and J by 0 bases, with 8 bases between. CDR3 length: 14 amino acids. The DNA of the CDR3 is TGTGCCAGCAGCTTGACGGGGAGCTCCTACGAGCAGTACTTC. Protein: CASSLTGSSYEQYF. Variable domain in full (rest from reference TRBV5-5 and TRBJ2-7): DAGVTQSPTHLIKTRGQQVTLRCSPISGHKSVSWYQQVLGQGPQFIFQYYEKEERGRGNFPDRFSARQFPNYSSELNVNALLLGDSALYLCASSLTGSSYEQYFGPGTRLTVT.

The gene calls are TRBV25-1 and TRBJ1-6; D remains unclear. V lost 3 bases and J lost 10, with 13 bases in between. The CDR3 runs to 14 residues. The germline gives CDR1 MGHDK, CDR2 SYGVNS. The CDR3 reads CASSEGRFLSPLHF. The CDR3 DNA sequence: TGTGCCAGCAGTGAGGGGAGGTTTCTGTCACCCCTCCACTTT.

The V and J genes are TRBV28 and TRBJ1-6, with a possible D match to TRBD1 (6 bases). The CDR3 is made up of 15 amino acids. V shed 1 base and J shed 7 bases, with 11 bases lying between them. Germline CDR1 reads MDHEN; CDR2 reads SYDVKM. CDR3 coding DNA: TGTGCCAGCAGTTTATCCCTAACAGGGAATTCACCCCTCCACTTT. This encodes CASSLSLTGNSPLHF.

This chain joins TRBV18 and TRBJ2-1; 7 bases are shared with TRBD1. Germline V gene lookup returns CDR1 KGHSH and CDR2 LQKENI. The CDR3 contains 13 residues. Trimming took 3 bases from V and 6 from J; bases not matched to a gene: 2. Here the CDR3 DNA reads TGTGCCAGCTCACCGGGACAGCTCAATGAGCAGTTCTTC. Encoded protein: CASSPGQLNEQFF.

V and J are TRBV6-1 and TRBJ2-1, with D perhaps matching TRBD1 (7 bases). The CDR3 has 12 residues. CDR1 is MNHNS, CDR2 SASEGT, per germline. The V gene lost 3 bases and the J gene lost 8 bases, with 8 bases spanning the gap. CDR3 region: CASSDRGDEQFF. Written as DNA, the CDR3 is TGTGCCAGCAGTGACAGGGGGGATGAGCAGTTCTTC.

The rearrangement links TRBV2 to TRBJ2-3, with unresolved D. This CDR3 comprises 14 residues. Trimming cost V 3 bases and J 5 bases, with 12 bases left between them. Germline CDR1 reads SNHLY; CDR2 reads FYNNEI. CDR3 region: CASSEGPALDTQYF. The CDR3 nucleotides read TGTGCCAGCAGTGAGGGCCCGGCCCTAGATACGCAGTATTTT.

V usage is TRBV3-1 (or the pseudogene TRBV3-2) and J usage is TRBJ2-7; D is perhaps TRBD1 (6 bases). Germline loops: CDR1 LGHDT, CDR2 YNNKEL (reference sequence). V lost 3 bases, J lost 2 bases, and 23 bases lay in between. CDR3 length: 18 residues. CDR3 amino acids: CASSQQPGTPQRTYEQYF. The CDR3 coding sequence is TGTGCCAGCAGCCAGCAACCCGGGACACCGCAACGAACCTACGAGCAGTACTTC.

This chain uses TRBV5-1 with TRBJ2-6; 8 bases agree with TRBD1. The junction had 6 bases not matched to a gene; V was cut back by 4 bases and J by 0 bases. The CDR3 spans 17 residues. CDR1 SGHRS and CDR2 YFSETQ come from the germline V gene. CDR3 region: CASSPGQVSSGANVLTF. For the CDR3, the DNA is TGCGCCAGCAGCCCGGGACAGGTGAGCTCTGGGGCCAACGTCCTGACTTTC.

This clone came up a few times. The J gene is TRBJ1-1, the V gene TRBV19; no definite D call. The V end lost 1 base, the J end lost 0 bases, and 6 bases lay between the germline ends. The CDR3 has 14 amino acids. Germline V gene sequence: CDR1 LNHDA, CDR2 SQIVND (reference sequence). The CDR3 reads CASSIGEMNTEAFF. CDR3 nucleotide sequence: TGTGCCAGTAGTATAGGAGAAATGAACACTGAAGCTTTCTTT.

The chain couples TRBV7-2 to TRBJ1-2, with 7 bases that match TRBD1. This CDR3 region has 14 residues. After removal of 1 base from V and 6 bases from J, the junction contained 5 bases not matched to a gene. Germline lookup yields CDR1 SGHTA and CDR2 FQGNSA. Here the CDR3 DNA reads TGTGCCAGCAGCTTAGGATTCGGGACAGATGGCTACACCTTC. It specifies CASSLGFGTDGYTF.

This chain uses TRBV7-8 with TRBJ1-1, with 10 positions matching TRBD1. Trimming cost V 2 bases and J 5 bases; bases outside gene matches: 8. The germline V gene has CDR1 SGHVS and CDR2 FQNEAQ. The CDR3 consists of 16 residues. Written as DNA, the CDR3 is TGTGCCAGCAGCTTAAGGGACAGGGGAGGATGGACTGAAGCTTTCTTT. Amino acids: CASSLRDRGGWTEAFF.

This clone was counted a few times. This chain joins TRBV5-4 and TRBJ2-3; TRBD2 aligns across 14 bases. The ends lost 3 bases at V and 5 bases at J; junction bases unmatched: 5. This CDR3 is 16 amino acids long. CDR1 and CDR2 (germline): SGHNT, YYREEE (reference sequence). CDR3 bases: TGTGCCAGCAGCTGGACCGGGACTAGCGGGAGAGATACGCAGTATTTT. Amino acid sequence: CASSWTGTSGRDTQYF. The whole variable domain, filled in from reference TRBV5-4 and TRBJ2-3, reads ETGVTQSPTHLIKTRGQQVTLRCSSQSGHNTVSWYQQALGQGPQFIFQYYREEENGRGNFPPRFSGLQFPNYSSELNVNALELDDSALYLCASSWTGTSGRDTQYFGPGTRLTVL.

This clone was picked up one time. V usage is TRBV7-9 and J usage is TRBJ2-6; TRBD1 matches at 8 bases. Losses at the gene ends were 10 bases for V and 2 bases for J; bases not matched to a gene: 13. The CDR3 consists of 17 residues. The germline V gene has CDR1 SEHNR and CDR2 FQNEAQ (reference sequence). For the CDR3, the DNA is TGTGCCACCAATCCCGGACAGGGATATACTGGGGCCAACGTCCTGACTTTC. Its translation: CATNPGQGYTGANVLTF.

The chain has TRBV7-9 and TRBJ1-4, with D hard to call. Trimming took 1 base from V and 8 from J, leaving 11 bases between them. Germline values: CDR1 SEHNR, CDR2 FQNEAQ (reference sequence). The CDR3 covers 14 residues. The CDR3 sequence: CASSLDLPGEKLFF. The DNA for the CDR3 is TGTGCCAGCAGCTTAGACCTTCCGGGAGAAAAACTGTTTTTT.

This clone occurred a few times. Other DNA sequences in this sample translate to the same CDR3. The rearrangement links TRBV18 to TRBJ2-1; D is unresolved. Germline V gene data show CDR1 as KGHSH and CDR2 as LQKENI. The CDR3 totals 12 residues. V was shortened by 3 bases and J by 9 bases, with 9 bases between the two germline ends. The CDR3 reads CASSPLSGEQFF. The DNA for the CDR3 is TGTGCCAGCTCACCTCTTAGTGGTGAGCAGTTCTTC.

The chain joins TRBV9 to TRBJ2-7; 10 bases are shared with TRBD2. Germline V lookup: CDR1 SGDLS, CDR2 YYNGEE. The CDR3 totals 15 residues. The trim removed 2 bases at V and 4 bases at J, leaving 6 bases unmatched. CDR3 coding DNA: TGTGCCAGCAGCGTCGCTAGCGGGGGAAAATACGAGCAGTACTTC. It is translated as CASSVASGGKYEQYF.

This chain connects TRBV19 to TRBJ1-4; 7 positions agree with TRBD1. This CDR3 region has 15 residues. V shed 3 bases, J shed 7 bases, and the junction held 8 bases outside the gene matches. Germline-derived CDR1 and CDR2 are LNHDA and SQIVND (reference sequence). CDR3 nucleotide sequence: TGTGCCAGTAGTATCGTCCGACAGGGCAGTGAAAAACTGTTTTTT. It is translated as CASSIVRQGSEKLFF.

This chain links TRBV5-1 with TRBJ2-1, with 7 positions matching TRBD2. This CDR3 comprises 17 residues. The V segment lost 0 bases and the J segment 3 bases; nucleotides outside the gene matches: 9. Germline V gene lookup returns CDR1 SGHRS and CDR2 YFSETQ. This CDR3 reads CASSLGGLADIYNEQFF. The CDR3 nucleotides read TGCGCCAGCAGCTTGGGGGGTCTAGCGGATATCTACAATGAGCAGTTCTTC. The full variable domain, completed using reference TRBV5-1 and TRBJ2-1, is KAGVTQTPRYLIKTRGQQVTLSCSPISGHRSVSWYQQTPGQGLQFLFEYFSETQRNKGNFPGRFSGRQFSNSRSEMNVSTLELGDSALYLCASSLGGLADIYNEQFFGPGTRLTVL.